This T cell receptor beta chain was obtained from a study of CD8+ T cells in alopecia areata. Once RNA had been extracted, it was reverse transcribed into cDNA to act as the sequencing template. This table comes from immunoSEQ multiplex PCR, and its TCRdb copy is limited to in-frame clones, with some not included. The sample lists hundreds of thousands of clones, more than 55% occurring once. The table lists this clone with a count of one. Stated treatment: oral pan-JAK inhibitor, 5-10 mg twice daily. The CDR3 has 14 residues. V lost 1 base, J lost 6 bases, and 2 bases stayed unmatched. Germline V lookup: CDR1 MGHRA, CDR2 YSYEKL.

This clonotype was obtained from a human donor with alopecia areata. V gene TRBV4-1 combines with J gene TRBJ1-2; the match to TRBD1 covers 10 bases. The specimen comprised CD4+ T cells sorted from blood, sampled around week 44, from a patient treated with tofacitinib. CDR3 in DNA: TGCGCCAGCAGCCAAGTGGGGACAGGGGATGGCTACACCTTC. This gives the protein CASSQVGTGDGYTF.